Here is one TCR beta chain with its context. The data derive from a study of multiple sclerosis patients with progressive multifocal leukoencephalopathy. Regarding time point: around 12 months of natalizumab therapy. Data came from immunoSEQ multiplex PCR; TCRdb stores just in-frame clones and leaves some out. The sample lists 30,000 or so clones, around 89% occurring once. The sequences come from PBMCs, collected from a patient treated with natalizumab. The clonotype was recovered from a human donor with multiple sclerosis.

DNA of the CDR3: TGTGCCAGCAGCTTAGATGTGGGGGGGTCCTACAATGAGCAGTTCTTC. Translation: CASSLDVGGSYNEQFF. V and J are TRBV7-6 and TRBJ2-1; 7 bases line up with TRBD2. Germline V gene data show CDR1 as SGHVS and CDR2 as FNYEAQ. The CDR3 sequence is 16 residues long. The J segment lost 1 base and the V segment lost 1 base, leaving 4 bases of the junction unmatched.